This TCR beta chain was profiled in a study of chemoradiotherapy in HPV16-positive cancers. Overall study: Candidate HPV-specific T-cell clones and common TCR motifs came from functional assays in a couple of HPV16-positive patients.

The data were produced by immunoSEQ multiplex PCR, yet TCRdb's version contains in-frame clones alone and is incomplete. The sample includes about 15,000 clones, approximately 90% of them seen just once. Note on this clone: Antigen: not known.

General observations from the study: Candidate HPV-specific clones and E7-related TCR motifs grew in tumor during treatment. Functional assays defining HPV-specific T cells used only a couple of HPV16-positive patients. Better recurrence-free survival went with HPV-responsive T-cell expansion in HPV16-positive patients.

The ends were cut back, 3 bases at V and 5 bases at J, with 9 bases in the middle. The germline CDR1 and CDR2 sequences are SGHKS and YYEKEE (reference sequence). The CDR3 runs to 12 residues. The chain joins TRBV5-5 to TRBJ2-7, with D unclear. The source is a human donor with HPV-associated anogenital cancer. This sample comprised tumor tissue, obtained from a patient who underwent chemoradiotherapy. As DNA, the CDR3 is TGTGCCAGCAGCTACCTACTTGACGAGCAGTACTTC. This sequence encodes CASSYLLDEQYF.